This T cell receptor (beta chain) was obtained from a study of blood T cell repertoires in COVID-19. Across the study: PBMCs, B-cell-depleted T cells, or T cells provided the cDNA or gDNA that made up the material.

Sequenced by immunoSEQ multiplex PCR; TCRdb stores in-frame clones only, minus some. The table shows about 310,000 clones, with roughly nine tenths occurring only once. With 5 bases removed from V and 2 bases from J, the gap between germline ends came to 13 bases. The CDR3 length is 15 residues. The germline V gene encodes CDR1 MDHEN and CDR2 SYDVKM. Researchers sorted participants into cohorts using their self-reported clinical history. The sequence was collected from a man aged 55 to 70 who had recovered from COVID-19. The chain links TRBV28 to TRBJ2-4; D might be TRBD1 (6 bases). The material sequenced was PBMCs or T cells enriched from blood (not recorded which). The CDR3 reads CASSPPGGSKNIQYF. The CDR3 DNA reads as TGTGCCAGCAGTCCCCCTGGGGGCTCCAAAAACATTCAGTACTTC.